This is a list of T cell receptor beta chains from one sample in a study of blood T cell repertoires in COVID-19. The repertoire was sequenced with immunoSEQ multiplex PCR; TCRdb's copy has only in-frame clones and lacks some. Among around 250,000 clones listed, around nine tenths were seen once. Sequenced: PBMCs or T cells enriched from blood (not recorded which). These receptors were obtained from a woman between 50 and 59 years old who had recovered from COVID-19. CDR3s include the opening cysteine and the closing phenylalanine or tryptophan.

V gene,CDR3 protein
TRBV5-5,CASSLQGGTEAFF
TRBV19,CASSIEDRPSGTEAFF
TRBV10-3,CAITSGNTEAFF
TRBV24-1,CATSDLQQGGTDTQYF
TRBV28,CASRERQGAEAFF
TRBV28,CASSQGGTIYEQYF
TRBV3-1/TRBV3-2,CASSQGKGAGGYTF
TRBV4-1,CASSQVSFGALQGYTGELFF
TRBV19,CASSPRQGYGYTF
TRBV9,CASSVGLAGTQETQYF
TRBV6-1,CASSEGTVLSGNTIYF
TRBV6-1,CASSEAGDETQYF
TRBV27,CASSSRRTADYGYTF
TRBV12-3/TRBV12-4,CASSSEETQYF
TRBV2,CASSELRGSTGELFF
TRBV4-2,CASSQPGLAGLLRETQYF
TRBV4-3,CASSQDPGTDTQYF
TRBV27,CASSPRDRPSSYNSPLHF
TRBV12-2,CASRFRSGTQYF
TRBV19,CASTVVGTDTQYF
TRBV11-2,CASSSAPRGTDTQYF
TRBV2,CASSEGTSGWADTQYF
TRBV5-7,CASSLAGGRKTNTEAFF
TRBV6-1,CASSEGKLPGTFWDGYTF
TRBV27,CASSLSRDRASYGQFF
TRBV3-1/TRBV3-2,CASSSRADSRRQYF
TRBV30,CAWSSGQYEPQHF
TRBV5-1,CASTEGGSGANVLTF
TRBV2,CASQQGALAKNIQYF
TRBV5-5,CASSLEGQGPWTF
TRBV19,CASKDRGSNEKLFF
TRBV5-1,CASSLRQGGSGNTIYF
TRBV3-1/TRBV3-2,CASQYSWGLAYQETQYF
TRBV2,CASSAPGQANEKLFF
TRBV7-9,CASSRWRDYGYNEQFF
TRBV18,CASCERVAYEQYF
TRBV7-6,CASSNLRLGRPDTQYF
TRBV2,CASSGLNTGELFF
TRBV6-1,CASSEDRGETQYF
TRBV18,CASSPLTGTPAF
TRBV27,CASSSRYTGGDTEAFF
TRBV5-1,CASSLVPRVWREKLFF
TRBV2,CASSEWRQGGGYTF
TRBV18,CASSPNSGQGKDYTF
TRBV4-2,CASSQDWRQGYSPLHF
TRBV7-8,CASSLSASGSPAGELFF
TRBV19,CASSINGRGSYEQYF
TRBV7-9,CASSFSDAGIFSPLHF
TRBV15,CATSRGPDGWETQYF
TRBV7-9,CASSLGGGAAYNEQFF
TRBV5-4,CASSLSVKRVSYEQYF
TRBV28,CASRSTGHNTGELFF
TRBV28,CASLPPGTGGEFTEAFF